The sequence of this TCR beta chain was determined in a study of Ad26.COV2.S vaccination and SARS-CoV-2 variants. Study at large: The vaccine Ad26.COV2.S was put into the muscle once, or twice with 56 days between.

Germline lookup yields CDR1 LNHDA and CDR2 SQIVND (reference sequence). V gave up 4 bases and J gave up 0 bases; unmatched junction bases: 9. The CDR3 covers 17 residues. TCRdb keeps only in-frame clones here, not all; method: immunoSEQ multiplex PCR. The sample has 300,000 to 350,000 clones, about 82% seen once; the top ten hold 2% to 2.5%. This clone was counted once. Its specificity is not known. The study's findings and limits: There was a possibility that the TCR breadth and depth analyses underestimated total T cell responses.

Specified treatment: around 19 received Ad26.COV2.S at low or high dose, single or two shots; about 5 received placebo; per-sample allocation not given. Repertoires come from day 63 after the first vaccine or placebo injection. Sequencing was performed on peripheral blood, taken in a trial of Ad26.COV2.S vaccine versus placebo. This receptor was obtained from a person aged 18 to 59 who received the Ad26.COV2.S COVID-19 vaccine or a placebo. V and J are TRBV19 and TRBJ1-5; TRBD1 matches 7 bases. The CDR3 nucleotides read TGTGCCAGTAGTACCCACGGGACAGCCTTTAGCAATCAGCCCCAGCATTTT. Its translation: CASSTHGTAFSNQPQHF.